This T cell receptor (beta chain) stems from a study of cytomegalovirus exposure and HLA in healthy donors (dated by TCRdb to about 2017). Context from the whole study: According to an earlier analysis of 587 of the donors, about 179 million T cells yielded 117 million unique TCR beta sequences and around 280 Gb of sequence data. To study patterns of TCR occurrence, a later analysis re-analyzed previously published TCR beta repertoires from 700 or so donors and added high-resolution HLA genotyping. Every repertoire in the discovery cohort had been generated on one and the same sequencing platform. The study aimed to test whether signatures of past pathogen exposure could be identified by cataloging public T cell receptors. The number of donors typed differed by locus, with 629-630 for A, B, C, DRB1 and DQB1, around 520 for DQA1, 600 to 610 for DPA1, and 472 for DPB1. Roughly 5 DR-DQ haplotypes were handled as single units for association and clustering because linkage in the cohort was strong. A later genetic analysis took genome-wide SNP genotypes for about 55% of the 666 donors and used that subset as a discovery cohort. Of the 300 to 500 genotyped donors, approximately 80% were placed in the genetic ancestry cluster associated with self-reported Caucasian donors. An early release covering approximately 600 HLA-typed donors comprised about 300 gigabases of sequencing data and 65 million to 100 million unique TCR sequences. An earlier analysis of more than 450 of the donors used high-throughput TCR beta sequencing to judge whether each TCR beta V gene segment behaved as functional or pseudogenic. Donor age, sex, ethnicity and CMV serostatus were compiled alongside the repertoire data. The study profiled the T cell repertoires of 500 to 800 subjects by immunosequencing and related them to cytomegalovirus serostatus. To predict cytomegalovirus infection status, the study brought together high-throughput TCR immunosequencing, statistical association of individual TCRs with disease status, and machine learning. HLA typing included class I and class II loci at four-digit resolution. In addition to the first cohort of 666 subjects, a separate validation cohort of approximately 130 different subjects was used. Rather than using new phenotypic data, the later analysis identified candidate immune exposures from TCR beta sequences and from how often those sequences occurred across donors. On average, roughly 250,000 unique TCR beta nucleotide sequences were sequenced per donor among a few hundred genotyped donors of the cohort, with roughly 20% of those sequences being non-productive.

A distance of 6 bases separates the germline ends of V and J, which lose 3 bases and 0 bases respectively. Spanning cysteine to phenylalanine, the CDR3 consists of 12 amino acids. The entry retains the CDR3 DNA only, 36 bases that are in frame from base 1. Via the germline V gene (reference sequence), CDR1 is GTSNPN and CDR2 SVGIG. The library was generated by the immunoSEQ multiplex PCR assay. For the multiplex PCR, a mixture combining 60 forward primers for TCR Vbeta segments and 13 reverse primers for TCR Jbeta segments was used. Amplification of the CDR3 region of rearranged TCR beta genes was performed with a multiplex PCR assay on genomic DNA. Amplified TCR beta libraries were sequenced as 87-base-pair reads on the Illumina HiSeq System. The paper's data handling went like this. In a later analysis, roughly 80 million unique TCR beta chains were counted across the 500 to 850 repertoires, and around 10 million of these chains were shared by at least two donors. A nearest-neighbor algorithm error-corrected the raw reads and collapsed the reads into unique sequences, merging closely related sequences to remove PCR and sequencing errors. V, D and J gene segments were assigned by aligning CDR3 sequences to IMGT reference sequences. For a sequence to be retained, at least a six-nucleotide match to both a V gene segment and a J gene segment was required. Rearrangements were called productive when the CDR3 lacked stop codons and stayed in frame with V and J; all others were non-productive. CDR3 was defined according to IMGT convention as the region running from the second conserved V-encoded cysteine to the conserved J-encoded phenylalanine. In an earlier analysis of roughly 610 of the donors, sequences lacking an unambiguous match to a single V gene segment were excluded. An earlier analysis of about 600 of the donors called V segments functional above 56.7% productive rearrangements and segregating when the between-donor standard deviation exceeded 5%. A statistical classification framework was built for diagnosing cytomegalovirus status from the catalog of TCR beta chain sequences. V and J gene assignment, in a later analysis, came from comparing TCR nucleotide sequences with IMGT/GENE-DB human TR gene sequences. The TCRdist pipeline was used in a later analysis to assign CDR3 sequences and most-parsimonious VDJ recombination scenarios. In a later analysis, each TCR beta chain was defined by its CDR3 amino acid sequence together with its V-gene family, and reads lacking a unique V-gene family were excluded. A later analysis removed roughly 590 highly shared, low-generation-probability nucleotide sequences to deal with suspected cross-contamination and a sequencing artifact. For each public chain, a later analysis derived a clonal expansion index from normalized ranks of inferred template counts within each repertoire. Generation probabilities in a later analysis came from a VDJ recombination model fitted to out-of-frame rearrangements, and those results were checked against IGoR. In a later analysis, hypergeometric tests were used to score TCR-TCR, TCR-HLA and TCR-CMV co-occurrence, with a repertoire-size bias correction applied to TCR pairs. A later analysis estimated false discovery rates by permuting HLA or CMV assignments 20 times. In a later analysis, co-occurring TCRs were grouped with DBSCAN, and TCRdist sequence similarity was added when clustering was performed within HLA-allele-positive subsets. Repertoires with fewer than 30,000 or more than 120,000 public chains were left out of co-occurrence clustering, as were a handful of repertoires with anomalous nucleotide sharing. The source is immuneACCESS, and TCRdb retained only in-frame sequences with V and J called. Part of the clones is not carried over; for the studies checked, unresolved V genes explain less than half of this, and the remainder is unexplained. The DNA gave D and trimming, while V, J and clone size come from that table. The sample data list some 170,000 clones, and roughly 79% of these were observed just once. The ten largest make up roughly 5.2% of the sample.

The paper's findings and limits, for the study overall: In an earlier analysis of several hundred of the donors, most TCR beta V segments were observed in productive rearrangements about 87% or about 30% of the time, broadly matching IMGT annotations. Linkage disequilibrium might explain the correlated functional status among segregating V segments, but an unknown experimental factor could not be ruled out. Because HLA typing was missing for some donors at each locus, association tests included only the typed subset. Only TCR beta chains were sequenced in this cohort, and the absence of alpha or paired-chain data limited detectable features. Some IMGT-functional V segments, including TRBV6-2 and TRBV6-3, could not be told apart with the 87-base-pair reads, so those segments were excluded. In a later analysis, TCR association rates were found to vary across HLA loci, with the most associated TCRs seen for DRB1 alleles and the fewest for HLA-C alleles. Three of the identified cytomegalovirus-associated TCR beta chains were confirmed in vitro to be specific for cytomegalovirus antigens. Cytomegalovirus status was reported to be diagnosed by the classifier with high specificity and sensitivity in both the original and validation cohorts. Roughly uniform sequencing depth across donors was assumed in presence/absence analyses, although this assumption may not hold. In a later analysis, most CMV-associated TCR beta chains were found to appear HLA-restricted, with HLA associations seemingly driven largely by CMV exposure. In a later genetic analysis, fewer N-insertions in productive TCRs were reported among donors in an Asian-associated ancestry cluster than the approximately 710-donor mean. A cluster of highly shared sequence variants was judged likely to represent a technical artifact of the sequencing pipeline. According to a later analysis, parvovirus B19, influenza, CMV and Epstein-Barr virus appeared linked to several top co-occurrence clusters. The study listed approximately 150 TCR beta chains as associated with cytomegalovirus. Specific HLA alleles were associated with 15,000 to 20,000 TCR beta sequences at a false discovery rate of 0.05 in a later analysis. The authors suggested that the approach could potentially be extended to other disease states and immunological phenotypes. Over 15 rarely observed V segments, including chromosome 9 orphons, were excluded from the earlier analysis of some 590 of the donors because counts were too low. An association between a missense DCLRE1C variant and V-gene and J-gene trimming of TCR beta chains was found in a later genetic analysis and replicated in an independent cohort. For the cohort, immune exposure information was limited to CMV serostatus. Across donors, most TCR sequences were observed very rarely, whereas some public TCRs were present in many individuals. A further reported finding was that TCR beta sequences accurately predicted the HLA-A and HLA-B alleles for most subjects in the first cohort. In a later analysis, HLA-associated TCR beta chains were found to be more clonally expanded and to have lower generation probabilities than equally common non-associated chains. Assigning TCR associations to individual alleles was difficult when HLA alleles, especially DR and DQ, strongly co-occurred.

The cohort consisted of hundreds of healthy bone marrow donors. At the time of sampling, every cohort member was nominally healthy, though immune exposures that went unrecorded were likely present. The donor tested CMV seropositive, placing the donor among the roughly 300 seropositive members of the cohort. Each donor provided a peripheral blood sample, and peripheral blood mononuclear cells were used for TCR beta sequencing. The Qiagen DNeasy Blood Extraction Kit was used to extract genomic DNA from the blood cell samples. Remarks on this clone: The antigen it recognizes is unknown. No much larger clonotype is one base removed from it; base qualities were not supplied.

Sequencing input: PBMCs. The clonotype originates from a woman under 30 in good health and CMV-seropositive. Recombination connected TRBV30 to TRBJ2-7; tentative D gene TRBD1, with 6 bases matching. CDR3 loop: CAWRTGSYEQYF. The DNA sequence is TGTGCCTGGAGGACAGGCTCCTACGAGCAGTACTTC.